This entry is about one T cell receptor beta chain. The source of the sample is a study of long-term antiretroviral therapy in people with HIV. The authors ran the immunoSEQ assay, v3.0, at survey level. Some clones are missing from TCRdb's copy, which holds only in-frame ones; the method was immunoSEQ multiplex PCR. Here the sample spans over 15,000 clones, approximately 91% being singletons. There was at least one pre-ART PBMC sample for each donor, plus at least two post-ART PBMC samples. Participants who had HIV were, without exception, treated in the United States. Trimming stripped 3 bases from V and 8 bases from J, with 12 bases between. Germline CDR1 SGHNT, CDR2 YYREEE (reference sequence). The length of the CDR3 is 14 residues.

The chain recombines TRBV5-4 with TRBJ1-6; D uncertain. The receptor was isolated from a woman in her thirties or forties with HIV. Sample: unsorted PBMCs, taken 0.6 years after starting antiretroviral therapy. DNA for the CDR3: TGTGCCAGCAGCTGGCTGGGTAGCGATTCACCCCTCCACTTT. It is translated as CASSWLGSDSPLHF.